This T cell receptor beta chain was recovered during a study of shared clonotypes between healthy human individuals. Trimming took 4 bases from V and 6 from J; bases not matched to a gene: 13. Germline assignment: CDR1 MNHEY and CDR2 SVGAGI. CDR3 length: 16 residues. Findings of the study overall: What rarefaction showed was incomplete sorted-subset sequencing despite large depth.

Assay runs were performed at deep level. Every subset had its genomic DNA shared out evenly among several immunoSEQ plates. The assay was immunoSEQ multiplex PCR, and TCRdb's table has in-frame clones only and misses some. The sample contains roughly 2,300,000 clones, 85% to 95% of which appear only once. The sample holds a few counts of this clone. Its target is unknown. This chain joins TRBV6-5 and TRBJ1-1; 8 nucleotides line up with TRBD1. The receptor comes from a man between 18 and 35 years old in good health. Some clones in this sample may be carry-over from other donors' samples. Specimen: naive CD4+ T cells from PBMCs. The subset here: CD45RA+ positively selected. The CDR3 bases are TGTGCCAGCAGTTCAGGACAGGGAGAGTTATCTGCTGAAGCTTTCTTT. Encoded protein: CASSSGQGELSAEAFF.